These 16 T cell receptor beta chains came from one sample sequenced in a study of beta chain features in type 1 diabetes. Findings of the study overall: Type 1 diabetes patients had TCRB CDR3s that were shorter (moderately but significantly so) in all four CD4+ subsets.

These receptors are not linked to any known antigen. The whole isolated RNA underwent reverse transcription, so sequencing captured expressed TCRB transcripts. Generated by immunoSEQ multiplex PCR, the TCRdb table keeps only in-frame clones and is missing some. The data show roughly 700,000 clones, roughly an eighth seen once. Material for sequencing was naive CD4+ T cells from blood. These TCRs come from a man younger than 35 with type 1 diabetes.

The rearrangement uses TRBV5-1 and TRBJ2-1; TRBD2 aligns across 7 bases. CDR3 length: 15 amino acids. V shed 4 bases, J shed 5 bases, and the junction held 9 bases outside the gene matches. Per germline, CDR1 SGHRS and CDR2 YFSETQ. The CDR3: CASSLASGVNNEQFF. In nucleotides, the CDR3 is TGCGCCAGCAGCCTCGCCAGCGGGGTTAACAATGAGCAGTTCTTC.

The chain couples TRBV9 to TRBJ2-5; no reliable D call. The CDR3 extends over 11 amino acids. Trimming cost V 3 bases and J 7 bases, with 7 bases left between them. The germline V gene has CDR1 SGDLS and CDR2 YYNGEE. Written as DNA, the CDR3 is TGTGCCAGCAGCGCCGAAGGGACCCAGTACTTC. Translation gives CASSAEGTQYF.

This clone occurred a few times. V usage is TRBV27 and J usage is TRBJ2-3; no clear D gene. CDR3 size: 13 residues. V shed 5 bases and J shed 6 bases, with 12 bases lying between them. CDR1 and CDR2 from the germline V gene are MNHEY and SMNVEV (reference sequence). CDR3 amino acids: CASSESRRDTQYF. The CDR3 coding sequence is TGTGCCAGCAGTGAATCTAGGCGGGATACGCAGTATTTT.

This clone was found a few times. A junction boundary mismatches the germline segment, possibly from a read error. Other DNA sequences from this sample encode an identical CDR3 as well. This chain links TRBV7-9 with TRBJ2-1; 9 bases are a match to TRBD2. The germline CDR1 and CDR2 sequences are SEHNR and FQNEAQ (reference sequence). The CDR3 has 15 amino acids. CDR3 bases: TGTGCCAGCAGCCTAGCGGGGAGCTCCTACAATGAGCAGTTCTTC. Translating it yields CASSLAGSSYNEQFF. The variable domain in full, with the rest retrieved from reference TRBV7-9 and TRBJ2-1, is DTGVSQNPRHKITKRGQNVTFRCDPISEHNRLYWYRQTLGQGPEFLTYFQNEAQLEKSRLLSDRFSAERPKGSFSTLEIQRTEQGDSAMYLCASSLAGSSYNEQFFGPGTRLTVL.

In its sample, this clone was seen a few times. V usage is TRBV2 and J usage is TRBJ2-2; D call uncertain. Germline V CDR1 and CDR2: SNHLY, FYNNEI. Between the trimmed V and J ends, which lost 10 bases and 1 base, there was a span of 13 bases. This CDR3 contains 14 residues. This CDR3 reads CATNEEQNTGELFF. The CDR3 nucleotides are TGTGCCACCAACGAGGAACAGAACACCGGGGAGCTGTTTTTT.

This clone was observed a few times. As DNA, the CDR3 is TGTGCCTGGAGTTTAAGGGTTGGGAGGGGCTACGAGCAGTACTTC. Its translation: CAWSLRVGRGYEQYF. This chain connects TRBV30 to TRBJ2-7, with 7 bases lining up with TRBD2. Germline CDR1 is GTSNPN and CDR2 is SVGIG (reference sequence). V was pared by 2 bases and J by 3 bases, with 10 bases of the junction left unmatched. The CDR3 totals 15 residues.

A few counts support this clone. The J gene is TRBJ2-7, the V gene TRBV28, with a possible D match to TRBD1 (6 bases). The V and J ends lost 6 bases and 6 bases respectively, with 12 bases between them. This CDR3 region has 12 residues. Per the germline V gene, CDR1 is MDHEN and CDR2 is SYDVKM. In nucleotides, the CDR3 is TGTGCCAGCAGACCCGACAGGCTCGAGCAGTACTTC. Its protein product is CASRPDRLEQYF.

This clone came up a few times. The rearrangement links TRBV11-3 to TRBJ2-1, with TRBD1 matching 7 bases. Germline CDR1 SGHNT, CDR2 YENEEA. The V gene end was trimmed by 5 bases and the J gene end by 12 bases; junction bases not matched to a gene: 7. The CDR3 length is 12 residues. The CDR3 region is CASSPQGVGQFF. The CDR3 DNA reads as TGTGCCAGCAGCCCTCAGGGGGTAGGGCAGTTCTTC.

The chain couples TRBV11-2 to TRBJ2-7, with 11 positions matching TRBD1. This CDR3 is 15 amino acids long. Germline CDR1 is SGHAT and CDR2 is FQNNGV. V shed 5 bases, J shed 4 bases, and the junction held 7 bases outside the gene matches. CDR3 in DNA: TGTGCCAGCAGCCGAAAAGGACAGGGGGCATACGAGCAGTACTTC. Its protein is CASSRKGQGAYEQYF.

CDR3 amino acids: CASSADRGETQYF. DNA for the CDR3: TGTGCCAGCAGTGCCGACAGGGGGGAGACCCAGTACTTC. J is TRBJ2-5 and V is TRBV28, with 9 bases that match TRBD1. Trimming took 5 bases from V and 5 from J; bases not matched to a gene: 3. The CDR3 consists of 13 residues. The V gene's germline CDR1 is MDHEN and CDR2 SYDVKM.

As to this clone: Other DNA sequences in the same sample also yield this CDR3. The V and J genes are TRBV30 and TRBJ1-1, with D hard to call. Germline V gene sequence: CDR1 GTSNPN, CDR2 SVGIG (reference sequence). The germline V and J ends were trimmed by 0 bases and 1 base, with 6 bases remaining between them. The CDR3 sequence is 13 residues long. The CDR3 region has the DNA TGTGCCTGGAGTGTTAGGGAGAACACTGAAGCTTTCTTT. Its translation is CAWSVRENTEAFF.

This clone was observed a few times. The J gene is TRBJ2-7, the V gene TRBV11-2, with D unclear. CDR3 size: 14 residues. CDR1 and CDR2 (germline): SGHAT, FQNNGV. V lost 0 bases and J 1 base, leaving 7 bases between the germline ends. Written as DNA, the CDR3 is TGTGCCAGCAGCTTAGATTTGTGGTCCTACGAGCAGTACTTC. Translated, it gives CASSLDLWSYEQYF.

The J gene is TRBJ1-6, the V gene TRBV30, with D perhaps TRBD1 (6 bases). Germline V gene data show CDR1 as GTSNPN and CDR2 as SVGIG (reference sequence). The V end lost 4 bases, the J end lost 7 bases, and 17 bases lay between the germline ends. This CDR3 is 15 amino acids long. DNA for the CDR3: TGTGCCTGGAAACTCGGGGGCGCCGGGAATTCACCCCTCCACTTT. Its protein is CAWKLGGAGNSPLHF. The whole variable domain, remainder taken from reference TRBV30 and TRBJ1-6, is SQTIHQWPATLVQPVGSPLSLECTVEGTSNPNLYWYRQAAGRGLQLLFYSVGIGQISSEVPQNLSASRPQDRQFILSSKKLLLSDSGFYLCAWKLGGAGNSPLHFGNGTRLTVT.

This clone was seen more than once but under ten times. DNA of the CDR3: TGTGCCAGTAGGACCGAATGGGGGGCTAGGGACTATGGCTACACCTTC. It translates to CASRTEWGARDYGYTF. The rearrangement links TRBV19 to TRBJ1-2, with D maybe TRBD1 (6 bases). Germline CDR1 is LNHDA and CDR2 is SQIVND (reference sequence). The CDR3 runs 16 residues. With 6 bases removed from V and 3 bases from J, the gap between germline ends came to 20 bases.

The chain's CDR3 is CASSPGQATYEQYF. CDR3 DNA: TGTGCCAGCTCACCGGGACAGGCTACCTACGAGCAGTACTTC. The chain couples TRBV18 to TRBJ2-7; 8 nucleotides align to TRBD1. The germline CDR1 and CDR2 sequences are KGHSH and LQKENI. Losses at the gene ends were 3 bases for V and 2 bases for J; bases not matched to a gene: 3. The CDR3 is 14 amino acids.

A remark on this clone: At the DNA level, this CDR3 is encoded by other sequences in the same sample as well. The V and J genes are TRBV7-9 and TRBJ2-1; a possible D gene is TRBD1 (5 bases). Trimming shortened V by 4 bases and J by 8 bases, and 9 bases separated the two germline ends. CDR3 length: 12 residues. Germline V gene data show CDR1 as SEHNR and CDR2 as FQNEAQ (reference sequence). This CDR3 reads CASSSTGYEQFF. In DNA form, the CDR3 reads TGTGCCAGCAGCTCTACAGGATATGAGCAGTTCTTC.